A single TCR beta chain is shown here with its context. This sample is drawn from a study of cytomegalovirus exposure and HLA in healthy donors. PCR involved 60 Vbeta and 13 Jbeta primers. Data came from immunoSEQ multiplex PCR; TCRdb stores just in-frame clones and leaves some out. This table holds around 180,000 clones, about four fifths found once. Germline V gives CDR1 MRHNA, CDR2 SNTAGT. The CDR3 runs 15 residues. V lost 3 bases to trimming and J lost 4 bases; unmatched junction nucleotides: 5. The V and J genes are TRBV6-4 and TRBJ2-1, with 8 bases matching TRBD2. This receptor was taken from a male donor in good health and CMV-seronegative. Sequencing input: PBMCs. The CDR3 DNA follows: TGTGCCAGCAGTGAGTTAGCGGGGCCTTACAATGAGCAGTTCTTC. The encoded protein is CASSELAGPYNEQFF.